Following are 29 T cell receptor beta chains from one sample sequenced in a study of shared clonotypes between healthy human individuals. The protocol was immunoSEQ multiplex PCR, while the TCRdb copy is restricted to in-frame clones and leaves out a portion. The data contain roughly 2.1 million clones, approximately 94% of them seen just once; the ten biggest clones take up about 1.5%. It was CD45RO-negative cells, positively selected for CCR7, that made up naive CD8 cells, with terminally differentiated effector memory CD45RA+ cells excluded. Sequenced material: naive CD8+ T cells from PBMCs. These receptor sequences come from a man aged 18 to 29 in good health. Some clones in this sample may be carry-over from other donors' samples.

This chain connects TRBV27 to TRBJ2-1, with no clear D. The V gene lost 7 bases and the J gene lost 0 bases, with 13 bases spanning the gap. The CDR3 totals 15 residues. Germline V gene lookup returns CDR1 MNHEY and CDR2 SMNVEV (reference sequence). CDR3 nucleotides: TGTGCCAGCACCACTGAGGAGAGCTCCTACAATGAGCAGTTCTTC. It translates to CASTTEESSYNEQFF.

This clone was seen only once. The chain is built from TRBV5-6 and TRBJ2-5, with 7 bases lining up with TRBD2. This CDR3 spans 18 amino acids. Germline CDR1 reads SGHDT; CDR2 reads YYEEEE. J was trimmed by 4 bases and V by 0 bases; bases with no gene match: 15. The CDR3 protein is CASSLVSAGVRYGETQYF. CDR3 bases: TGTGCCAGCAGCTTGGTATCGGCGGGAGTCCGATATGGAGAGACCCAGTACTTC. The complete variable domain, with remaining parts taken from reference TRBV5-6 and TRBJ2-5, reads DAGVTQSPTHLIKTRGQQVTLRCSPKSGHDTVSWYQQALGQGPQFIFQYYEEEERQRGNFPDRFSGHQFPNYSSELNVNALLLGDSALYLCASSLVSAGVRYGETQYFGPGTRLLVL.

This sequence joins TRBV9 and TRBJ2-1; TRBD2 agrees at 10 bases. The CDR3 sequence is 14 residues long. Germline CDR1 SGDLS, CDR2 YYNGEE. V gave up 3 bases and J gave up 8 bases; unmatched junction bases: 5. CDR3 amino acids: CASSASGRAYEQFF. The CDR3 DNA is TGTGCCAGCAGCGCAAGCGGGAGGGCCTATGAGCAGTTCTTC.

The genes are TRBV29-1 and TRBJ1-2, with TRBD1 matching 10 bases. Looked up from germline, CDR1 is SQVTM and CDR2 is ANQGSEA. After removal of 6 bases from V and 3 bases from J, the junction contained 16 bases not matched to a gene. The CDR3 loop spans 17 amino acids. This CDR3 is CSVDGTGVDGHDYGYTF. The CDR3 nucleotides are TGCAGCGTGGACGGGACAGGGGTCGATGGTCATGACTATGGCTACACCTTC.

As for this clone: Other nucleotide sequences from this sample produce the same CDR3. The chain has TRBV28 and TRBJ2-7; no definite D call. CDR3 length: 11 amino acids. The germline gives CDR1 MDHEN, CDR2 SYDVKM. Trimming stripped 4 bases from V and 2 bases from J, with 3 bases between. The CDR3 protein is CASSWAYEQYF. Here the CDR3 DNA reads TGTGCCAGCAGTTGGGCCTACGAGCAGTACTTC.

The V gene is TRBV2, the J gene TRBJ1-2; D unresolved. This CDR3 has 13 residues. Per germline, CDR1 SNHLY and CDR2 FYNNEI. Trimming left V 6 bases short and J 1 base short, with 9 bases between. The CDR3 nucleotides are TGTGCCAGCAGGGGGAGGGATAACTATGGCTACACCTTC. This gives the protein CASRGRDNYGYTF.

The chain's CDR3 is CASSLDPTSGRVTGELFF. Written as DNA, the CDR3 is TGTGCCAGCAGCTTAGACCCGACTAGCGGGAGAGTAACCGGGGAGCTGTTTTTT. This rearrangement joins TRBV7-6 to TRBJ2-2; 12 positions agree with TRBD2. Germline lookup yields CDR1 SGHVS and CDR2 FNYEAQ. J gave up 5 bases and V 1 base, and 8 bases lay outside the gene matches. The CDR3 is 18 residues long. Drawing the rest from reference TRBV7-6 and TRBJ2-2, the complete variable domain is GAGVSQSPRYKVTKRGQDVALRCDPISGHVSLYWYRQALGQGPEFLTYFNYEAQQDKSGLPNDRFSAERPEGSISTLTIQRTEQRDSAMYRCASSLDPTSGRVTGELFFGEGSRLTVL.

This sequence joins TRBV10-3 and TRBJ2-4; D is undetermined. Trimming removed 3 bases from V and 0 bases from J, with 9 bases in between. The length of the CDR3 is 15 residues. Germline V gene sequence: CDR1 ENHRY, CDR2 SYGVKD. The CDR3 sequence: CAISEGIVAKNIQYF. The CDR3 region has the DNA TGTGCCATCAGTGAAGGCATAGTAGCCAAAAACATTCAGTACTTC.

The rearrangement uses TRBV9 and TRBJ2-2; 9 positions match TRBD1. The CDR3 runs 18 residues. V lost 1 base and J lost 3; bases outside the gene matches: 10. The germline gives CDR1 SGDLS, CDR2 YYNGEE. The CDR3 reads CASSVPEQGAHHTGELFF. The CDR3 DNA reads TGTGCCAGCAGCGTACCCGAACAGGGGGCGCATCACACCGGGGAGCTGTTTTTT.

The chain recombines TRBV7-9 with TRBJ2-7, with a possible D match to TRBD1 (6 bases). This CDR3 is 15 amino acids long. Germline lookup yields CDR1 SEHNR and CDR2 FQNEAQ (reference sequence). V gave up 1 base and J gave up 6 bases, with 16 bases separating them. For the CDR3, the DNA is TGTGCCAGCAGCTTAGTGGGTCTGCAAGGGGGCGAGCAGTACTTC. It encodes CASSLVGLQGGEQYF.

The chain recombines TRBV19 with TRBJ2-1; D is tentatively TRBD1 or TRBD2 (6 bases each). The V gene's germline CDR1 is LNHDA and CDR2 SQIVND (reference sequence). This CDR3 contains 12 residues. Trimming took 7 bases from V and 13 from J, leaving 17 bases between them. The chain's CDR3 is CASMQGGLPQFF. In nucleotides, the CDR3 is TGTGCCAGTATGCAAGGGGGGCTCCCCCAGTTCTTC.

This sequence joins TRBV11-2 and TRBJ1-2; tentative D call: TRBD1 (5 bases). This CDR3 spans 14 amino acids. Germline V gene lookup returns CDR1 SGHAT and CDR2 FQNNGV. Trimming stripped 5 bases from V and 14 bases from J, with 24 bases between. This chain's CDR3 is CASSPIRGDVLGTF. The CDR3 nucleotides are TGTGCCAGCAGCCCCATCCGGGGGGACGTGTTGGGGACCTTC.

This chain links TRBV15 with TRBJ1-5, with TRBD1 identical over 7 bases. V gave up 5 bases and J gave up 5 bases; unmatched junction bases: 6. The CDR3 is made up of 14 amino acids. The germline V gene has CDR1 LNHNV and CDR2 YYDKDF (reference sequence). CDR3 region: CATSRRDSYQPQHF. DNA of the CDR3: TGTGCCACCAGCCGCCGGGACAGCTATCAGCCCCAGCATTTT.

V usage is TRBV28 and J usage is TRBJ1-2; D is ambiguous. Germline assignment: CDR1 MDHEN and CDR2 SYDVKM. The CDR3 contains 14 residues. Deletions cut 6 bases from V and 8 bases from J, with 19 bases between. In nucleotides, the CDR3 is TGTGCCAGCAGGCCCGATGCCACCCGATTCGGCTACACCTTC. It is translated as CASRPDATRFGYTF.

CDR3 bases: TGTGCCAGCAGTCCACGAAGGGACAGCTACAACTATGGCTACACCTTC. Residues: CASSPRRDSYNYGYTF. The V and J genes are TRBV27 and TRBJ1-2; the match to TRBD1 covers 7 bases. The CDR3 is 16 residues long. After removal of 5 bases from V and 2 bases from J, the junction contained 11 bases not matched to a gene. The germline V gene encodes CDR1 MNHEY and CDR2 SMNVEV (reference sequence).

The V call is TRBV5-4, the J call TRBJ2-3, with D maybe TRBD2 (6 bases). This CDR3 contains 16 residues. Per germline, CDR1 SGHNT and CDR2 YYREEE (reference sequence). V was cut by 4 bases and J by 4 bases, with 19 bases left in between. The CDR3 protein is CASSLVYRELADTQYF. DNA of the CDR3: TGTGCCAGCAGCCTTGTATATCGGGAGTTAGCAGATACGCAGTATTTT.

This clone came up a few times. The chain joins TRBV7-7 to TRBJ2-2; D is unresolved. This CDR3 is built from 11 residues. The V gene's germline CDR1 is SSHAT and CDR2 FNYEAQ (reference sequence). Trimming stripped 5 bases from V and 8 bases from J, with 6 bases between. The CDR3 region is CASSPTGELFF. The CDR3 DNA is TGTGCCAGCAGCCCGACAGGGGAGCTGTTTTTT.

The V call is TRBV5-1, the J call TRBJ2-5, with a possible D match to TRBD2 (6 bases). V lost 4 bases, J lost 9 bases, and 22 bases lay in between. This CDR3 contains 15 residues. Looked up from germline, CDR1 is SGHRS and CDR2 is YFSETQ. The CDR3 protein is CASSHPRGLAWAQYF. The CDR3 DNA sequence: TGCGCCAGCAGCCACCCCCGGGGGTTGGCATGGGCCCAGTACTTC.

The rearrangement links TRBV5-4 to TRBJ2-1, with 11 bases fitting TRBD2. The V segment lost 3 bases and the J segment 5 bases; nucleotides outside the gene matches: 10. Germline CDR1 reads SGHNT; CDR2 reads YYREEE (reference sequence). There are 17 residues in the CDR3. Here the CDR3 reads CASSWNPGTSGNNEQFF. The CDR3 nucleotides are TGTGCCAGCAGCTGGAACCCCGGGACTAGCGGAAACAATGAGCAGTTCTTC.

DNA for the CDR3: TGTGCCAGCAGCCTCTCTCTTTGGATCACAGATACGCAGTATTTT. Residues: CASSLSLWITDTQYF. The V gene is TRBV5-5, the J gene TRBJ2-3, with unresolved D. Trimming took off 4 bases at V and 2 bases at J, with 14 bases between the two ends. CDR1 and CDR2 from the germline V gene are SGHKS and YYEKEE (reference sequence). The CDR3 consists of 15 residues.

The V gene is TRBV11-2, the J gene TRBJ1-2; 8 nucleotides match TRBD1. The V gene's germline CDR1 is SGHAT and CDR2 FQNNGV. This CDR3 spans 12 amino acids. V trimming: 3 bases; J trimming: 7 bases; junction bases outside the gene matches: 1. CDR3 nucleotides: TGTGCCAGCAGCTTTGGGACAGGTGGCTACACCTTC. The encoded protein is CASSFGTGGYTF.

The DNA for the CDR3 is TGTGCCACCAGCGATCCTTTTCGGCGAGAGACCCAGTACTTC. It is translated as CATSDPFRRETQYF. The chain is built from TRBV15 and TRBJ2-5, with D unclear. Germline CDR1 is LNHNV and CDR2 is YYDKDF (reference sequence). The germline V and J ends were trimmed by 5 bases and 4 bases, with 14 bases remaining between them. The CDR3 sequence is 14 residues long.

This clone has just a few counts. The CDR3 protein is CASGRPGSGYTF. CDR3 bases: TGTGCCAGCGGACGCCCAGGGTCCGGCTACACCTTC. The chain carries TRBV11-1 and TRBJ1-2; possible D gene TRBD1, 5 bases. The CDR3 loop spans 12 amino acids. V was pared by 8 bases and J by 8 bases, with 15 bases between. CDR1 SGHAT and CDR2 FQDESV come from the germline V gene (reference sequence).

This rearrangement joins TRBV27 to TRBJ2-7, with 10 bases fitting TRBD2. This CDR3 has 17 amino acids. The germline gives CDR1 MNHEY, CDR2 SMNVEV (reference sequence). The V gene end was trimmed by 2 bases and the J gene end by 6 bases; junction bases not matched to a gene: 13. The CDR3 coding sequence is TGTGCCAGCAGTTTAACTAGCGGGATATTTCGTCGCGGCGAGCAGTACTTC. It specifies CASSLTSGIFRRGEQYF.

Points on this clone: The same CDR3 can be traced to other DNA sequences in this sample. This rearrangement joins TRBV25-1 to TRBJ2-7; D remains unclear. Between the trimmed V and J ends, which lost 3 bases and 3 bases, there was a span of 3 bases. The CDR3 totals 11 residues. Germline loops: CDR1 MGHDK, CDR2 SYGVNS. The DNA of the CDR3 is TGTGCCAGCAGTGACCTCTACGAGCAGTACTTC. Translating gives CASSDLYEQYF.

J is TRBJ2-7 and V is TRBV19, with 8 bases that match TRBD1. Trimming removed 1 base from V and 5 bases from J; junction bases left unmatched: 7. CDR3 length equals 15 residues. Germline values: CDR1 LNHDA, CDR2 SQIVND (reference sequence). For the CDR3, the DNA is TGTGCCAGTAGTATAGTGTCAGGGGGCCTGAACGAGCAGTACTTC. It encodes CASSIVSGGLNEQYF.

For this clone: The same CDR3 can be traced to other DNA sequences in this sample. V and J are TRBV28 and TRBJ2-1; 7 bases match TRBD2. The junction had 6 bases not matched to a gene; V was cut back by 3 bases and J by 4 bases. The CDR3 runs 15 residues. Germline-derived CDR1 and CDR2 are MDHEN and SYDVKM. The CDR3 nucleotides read TGTGCCAGCAGTTTTGGGTCTAGCGGATACAATGAGCAGTTCTTC. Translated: CASSFGSSGYNEQFF.

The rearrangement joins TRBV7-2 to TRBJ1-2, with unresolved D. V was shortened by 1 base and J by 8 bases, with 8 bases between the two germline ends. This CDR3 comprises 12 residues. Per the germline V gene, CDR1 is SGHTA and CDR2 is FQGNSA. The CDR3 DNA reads TGTGCCAGCAGCTTAGGGGGTGAAGGCTACACCTTC. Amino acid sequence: CASSLGGEGYTF.

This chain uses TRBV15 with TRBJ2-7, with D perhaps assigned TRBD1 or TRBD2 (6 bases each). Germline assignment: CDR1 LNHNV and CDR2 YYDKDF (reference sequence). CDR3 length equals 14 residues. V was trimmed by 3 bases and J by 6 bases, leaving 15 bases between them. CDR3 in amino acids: CATSREGGSGEQYF. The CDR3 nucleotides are TGTGCCACCAGCAGGGAGGGGGGCAGCGGCGAGCAGTACTTC.